This TCR beta chain was recovered during a study of T cell responses to AZD1222 COVID-19 vaccine. The repertoire was sequenced with immunoSEQ multiplex PCR; TCRdb's copy has only in-frame clones and lacks some. The data show roughly 140,000 clones, 90% to 95% seen once. CDR1 MNHEY and CDR2 SVGAGI come from the germline V gene. With V trimmed by 0 bases and J by 6 bases, 6 bases remained unmatched. This CDR3 contains 15 residues. The sequence came from an adult in good health. The sample consisted of peripheral blood, taken on day 0 of AZD1222 vaccination. This rearrangement joins TRBV6-5 to TRBJ1-2, with 8 bases matching TRBD1. This CDR3 is CASSYSKRQGNGYTF. The DNA of the CDR3 is TGTGCCAGCAGTTACTCGAAGAGACAGGGGAATGGCTACACCTTC.